This T cell receptor beta chain was documented in a study of cytomegalovirus exposure and HLA in healthy donors. General study findings and limits: Earlier analysis yielded a pattern in which most TCR beta V segments were productive about 90% or about 30% of the time.

The CDR3 spans 15 residues. Germline-derived CDR1 and CDR2 are LNHDA and SQIVND (reference sequence). Trimming took off 5 bases at V and 0 bases at J, with 11 bases between the two ends. As concerns this clone: Its specificity is not known.

The PCR had 60 Vbeta and 13 Jbeta primers. Sequencing was performed with immunoSEQ multiplex PCR; in TCRdb, only in-frame clones are kept and a portion is missing. Counted here are 150,000 to 200,000 clones, about two thirds occurring once; the ten biggest clones make up 2% to 2.5%. The chain links TRBV19 to TRBJ1-5, with D perhaps TRBD1 (6 bases). The TCR originated in a human donor in good health. Sequenced input: PBMCs. Here the CDR3 reads CASSPGDNSNQPQHF. Here the CDR3 DNA reads TGTGCCAGTAGTCCAGGGGATAATAGCAATCAGCCCCAGCATTTT.